This TCR beta chain appears in the sequencing data of a study of blood T cells in healthy people across ages. Together with a sample-barcoded 5' primer, a J-beta primer mix was included in a second PCR lasting about 7 to 11 cycles. TCRdb re-analysed the 5' RACE reads in MiXCR, keeping a single row per CDR3 protein. The sample includes about 640,000 distinct CDR3 sequences, under 65% of them seen just once. Germline lookup yields CDR1 KGHDR and CDR2 SFDVKD. Deletions cut 5 bases from V and 3 bases from J, with 9 bases between. The CDR3 totals 14 residues. Donor samples were obtained from healthy Caucasian individuals from Russia, aged about 6 to 90. General study results and limits: Possibly, changes in expanded clonotypes were confounded because donor CMV status was unknown.

On this clonotype itself: What it binds is not known.

This receptor was obtained from a man aged 60-69 years in good health. The sequencing input was blood. This sequence joins TRBV24-1 and TRBJ2-2; possible D gene TRBD2, 5 bases. Here the CDR3 reads CATSARTDTGELFF. In nucleotides, the CDR3 is TGTGCCACCAGTGCCCGGACTGACACCGGGGAGCTGTTTTTT.